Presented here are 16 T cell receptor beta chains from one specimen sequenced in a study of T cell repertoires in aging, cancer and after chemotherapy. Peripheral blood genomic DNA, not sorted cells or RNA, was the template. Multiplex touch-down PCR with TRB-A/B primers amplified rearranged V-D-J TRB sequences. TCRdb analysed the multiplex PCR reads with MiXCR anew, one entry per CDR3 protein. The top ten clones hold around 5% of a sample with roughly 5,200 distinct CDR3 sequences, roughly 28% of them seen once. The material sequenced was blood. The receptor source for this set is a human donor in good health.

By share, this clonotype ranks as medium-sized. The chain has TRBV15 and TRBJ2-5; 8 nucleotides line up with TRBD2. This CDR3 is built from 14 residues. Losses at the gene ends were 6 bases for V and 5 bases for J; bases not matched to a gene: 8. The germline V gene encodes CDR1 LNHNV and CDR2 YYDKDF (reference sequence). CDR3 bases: TGTGCCACCAGGCCGGGAGGGCCCAGGGAGACCCAGTACTTC. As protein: CATRPGGPRETQYF.

The chain's CDR3 is CASSEWSGGHNQPQHF. The CDR3 nucleotides read TGTGCCAGCAGTGAATGGTCAGGGGGCCACAATCAGCCCCAGCATTTT. This sequence joins TRBV6-1 and TRBJ1-5; 8 bases match TRBD1. This CDR3 is 16 amino acids long. CDR1 and CDR2 (germline): MNHNS, SASEGT. V dropped 2 bases and J dropped 3; count of bases not matched to a gene: 6.

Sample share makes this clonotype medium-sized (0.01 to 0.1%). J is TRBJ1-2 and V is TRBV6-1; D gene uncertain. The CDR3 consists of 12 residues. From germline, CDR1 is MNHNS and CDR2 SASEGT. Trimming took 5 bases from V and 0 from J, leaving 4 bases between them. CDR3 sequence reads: CASSQPNYGYTF. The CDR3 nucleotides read TGTGCCAGCAGTCAGCCTAACTATGGCTACACCTTC.

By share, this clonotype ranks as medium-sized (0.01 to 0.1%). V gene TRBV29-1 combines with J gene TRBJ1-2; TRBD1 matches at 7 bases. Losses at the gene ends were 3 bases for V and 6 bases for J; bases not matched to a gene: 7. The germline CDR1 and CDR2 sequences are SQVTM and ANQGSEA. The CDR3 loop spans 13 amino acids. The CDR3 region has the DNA TGCAGCGTTGAGAGGGAGGGGGCTGATGGCTACACCTTC. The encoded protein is CSVEREGADGYTF.

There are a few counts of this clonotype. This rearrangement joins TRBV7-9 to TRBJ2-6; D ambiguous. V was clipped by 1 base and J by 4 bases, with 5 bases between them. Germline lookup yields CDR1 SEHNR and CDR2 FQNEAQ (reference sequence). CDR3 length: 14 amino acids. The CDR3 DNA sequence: TGTGCCAGCAGCTTAGATGGGGGGGCCAACGTCCTGACTTTC. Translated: CASSLDGGANVLTF. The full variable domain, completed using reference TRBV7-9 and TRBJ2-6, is DTGVSQNPRHKITKRGQNVTFRCDPISEHNRLYWYRQTLGQGPEFLTYFQNEAQLEKSRLLSDRFSAERPKGSFSTLEIQRTEQGDSAMYLCASSLDGGANVLTFGAGSRLTVL.

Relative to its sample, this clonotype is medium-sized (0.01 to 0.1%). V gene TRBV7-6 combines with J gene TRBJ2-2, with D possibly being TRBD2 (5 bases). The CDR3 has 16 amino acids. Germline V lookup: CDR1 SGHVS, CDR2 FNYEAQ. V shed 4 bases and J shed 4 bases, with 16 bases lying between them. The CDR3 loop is CASSYHVGEGTGELFF. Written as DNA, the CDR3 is TGTGCCAGCAGCTACCACGTGGGAGAGGGCACCGGGGAGCTGTTTTTT.

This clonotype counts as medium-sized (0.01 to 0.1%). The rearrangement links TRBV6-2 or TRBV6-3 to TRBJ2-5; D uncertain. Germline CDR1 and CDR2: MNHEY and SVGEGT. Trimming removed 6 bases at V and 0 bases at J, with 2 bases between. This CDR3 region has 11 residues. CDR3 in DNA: TGTGCCAGCAGCCACCAAGAGACCCAGTACTTC. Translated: CASSHQETQYF.

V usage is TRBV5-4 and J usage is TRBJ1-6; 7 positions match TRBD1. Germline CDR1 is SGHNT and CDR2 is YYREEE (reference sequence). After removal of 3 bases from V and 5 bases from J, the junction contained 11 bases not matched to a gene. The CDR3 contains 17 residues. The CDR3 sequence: CASSSSGGGLHNSPLHF. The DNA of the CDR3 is TGTGCCAGCAGCTCGTCAGGGGGAGGCTTACATAATTCACCCCTCCACTTT.

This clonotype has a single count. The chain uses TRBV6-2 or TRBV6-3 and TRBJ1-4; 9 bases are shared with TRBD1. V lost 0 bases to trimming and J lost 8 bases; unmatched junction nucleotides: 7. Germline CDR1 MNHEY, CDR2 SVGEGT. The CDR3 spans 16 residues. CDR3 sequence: CASSYSRQGGKEKLFF. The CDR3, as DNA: TGTGCCAGCAGTTACTCCCGACAGGGGGGCAAGGAAAAACTGTTTTTT.

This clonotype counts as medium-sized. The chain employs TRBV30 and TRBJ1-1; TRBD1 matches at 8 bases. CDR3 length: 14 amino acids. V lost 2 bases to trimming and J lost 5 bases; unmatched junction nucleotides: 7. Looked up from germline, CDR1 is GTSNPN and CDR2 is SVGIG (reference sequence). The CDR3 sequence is CAWSIGQGGTEAFF. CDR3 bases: TGTGCCTGGAGTATTGGACAGGGAGGGACTGAAGCTTTCTTT.

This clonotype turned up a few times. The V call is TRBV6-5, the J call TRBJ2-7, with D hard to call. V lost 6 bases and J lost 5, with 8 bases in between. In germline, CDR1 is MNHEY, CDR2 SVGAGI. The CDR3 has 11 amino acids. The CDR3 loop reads CASSRRDEQYF. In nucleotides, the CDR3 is TGTGCCAGCAGCCGGCGTGACGAGCAGTACTTC.

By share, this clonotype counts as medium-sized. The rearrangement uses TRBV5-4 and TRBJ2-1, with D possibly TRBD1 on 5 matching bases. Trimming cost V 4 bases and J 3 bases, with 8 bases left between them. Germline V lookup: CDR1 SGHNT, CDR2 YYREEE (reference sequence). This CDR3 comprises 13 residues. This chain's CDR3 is CASSTDSYNEQFF. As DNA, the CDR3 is TGTGCCAGCAGCACCGACAGCTACAATGAGCAGTTCTTC.

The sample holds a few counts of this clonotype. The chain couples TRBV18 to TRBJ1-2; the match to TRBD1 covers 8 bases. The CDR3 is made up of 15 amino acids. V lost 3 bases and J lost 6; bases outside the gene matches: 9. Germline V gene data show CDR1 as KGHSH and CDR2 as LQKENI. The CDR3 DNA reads TGTGCCAGCTCACCGCAGACAGGGGAAAGGAATGGCTACACCTTC. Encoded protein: CASSPQTGERNGYTF. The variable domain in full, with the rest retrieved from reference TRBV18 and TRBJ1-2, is NAGVMQNPRHLVRRRGQEARLRCSPMKGHSHVYWYRQLPEEGLKFMVYLQKENIIDESGMPKERFSAEFPKEGPSILRIQQVVRGDSAAYFCASSPQTGERNGYTFGSGTRLTVV.

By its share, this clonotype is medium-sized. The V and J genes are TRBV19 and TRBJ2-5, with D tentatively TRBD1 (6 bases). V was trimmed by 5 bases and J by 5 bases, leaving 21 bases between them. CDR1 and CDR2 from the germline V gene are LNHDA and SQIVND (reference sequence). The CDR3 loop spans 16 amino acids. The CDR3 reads CASSSWGRGQEETQYF. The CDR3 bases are TGTGCCAGTAGTTCTTGGGGCAGGGGCCAGGAGGAGACCCAGTACTTC.

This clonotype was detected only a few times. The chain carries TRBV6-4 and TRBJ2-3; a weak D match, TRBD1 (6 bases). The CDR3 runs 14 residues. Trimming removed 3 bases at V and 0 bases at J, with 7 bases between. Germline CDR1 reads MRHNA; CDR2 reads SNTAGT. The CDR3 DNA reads TGTGCCAGCAGTGAAACAGGGAGCACAGATACGCAGTATTTT. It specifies CASSETGSTDTQYF.

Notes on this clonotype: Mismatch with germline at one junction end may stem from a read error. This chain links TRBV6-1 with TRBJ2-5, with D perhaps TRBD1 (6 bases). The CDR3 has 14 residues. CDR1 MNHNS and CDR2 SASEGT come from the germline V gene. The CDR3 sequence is CASSESGGQKTQYF. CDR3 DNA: TGTGCCAGCAGTGAATCTGGGGGCCAAAAGACCCAGTACTTC.